The next 26 T cell receptor beta chains were all read from a single sample in a study of blood T cell repertoires in COVID-19. Only in-frame clones appear in the TCRdb table, and some are missing; sequencing was by immunoSEQ multiplex PCR. The sample lists about 200,000 clones, around 82% occurring once. The sequencing input was PBMCs or T cells enriched from blood (not recorded which). The receptors originated from a man in his forties who had recovered from COVID-19.

This chain connects TRBV19 to TRBJ1-3, with 7 bases fitting TRBD1. The trim removed 4 bases at V and 0 bases at J, leaving 12 bases unmatched. This CDR3 comprises 18 residues. Germline lookup yields CDR1 LNHDA and CDR2 SQIVND (reference sequence). CDR3 DNA: TGTGCCAGTAGTACGATATCCGGGACAGCCTCCTCTGGAAACACCATATATTTT. It specifies CASSTISGTASSGNTIYF.

The chain links TRBV9 to TRBJ2-7; D gene uncertain. The CDR3 has 14 amino acids. The V end lost 3 bases, the J end lost 4 bases, and 14 bases lay between the germline ends. The germline V gene encodes CDR1 SGDLS and CDR2 YYNGEE. DNA for the CDR3: TGTGCCAGCAGCGCTCTAGGCTCATTTTACGAGCAGTACTTC. It yields the protein CASSALGSFYEQYF.

The rearrangement joins TRBV5-1 to TRBJ1-3; D call uncertain. The CDR3 has 16 residues. Germline CDR1 SGHRS, CDR2 YFSETQ. Between the trimmed V and J ends, which lost 0 bases and 0 bases, there was a span of 10 bases. CDR3 sequence reads: CASSLGAARSGNTIYF. DNA of the CDR3: TGCGCCAGCAGCTTGGGGGCAGCCCGCTCTGGAAACACCATATATTTT.

V is TRBV6-5 and J is TRBJ2-3, with 11 bases fitting TRBD2. J lost 6 bases, V lost 6 bases, and 8 bases had no gene match. The CDR3 has 15 residues. From germline, CDR1 is MNHEY and CDR2 SVGAGI. For the CDR3, the DNA is TGTGCCAGCAGAATCCTAGCGGGAGGAGAGGATACGCAGTATTTT. Translated: CASRILAGGEDTQYF.

The chain employs TRBV19 and TRBJ2-6, with D perhaps matching TRBD2 (5 bases). CDR1 and CDR2 from the germline V gene are LNHDA and SQIVND (reference sequence). The CDR3 consists of 15 residues. The V gene lost 0 bases and the J gene lost 3 bases, with 6 bases spanning the gap. The CDR3, as DNA: TGTGCCAGTAGTATAGAGGGGAGTGGGGCCAACGTCCTGACTTTC. Its protein is CASSIEGSGANVLTF.

This clone has more than one count but fewer than ten. This CDR3 reads CASNPWGGIMNTEAFF. DNA of the CDR3: TGTGCCAGTAACCCGTGGGGAGGTATTATGAACACTGAAGCTTTCTTT. The genes are TRBV19 and TRBJ1-1; the D is unclear. There are 16 residues in the CDR3. Trimming removed 7 bases from V and 0 bases from J, with 18 bases in between. Germline values: CDR1 LNHDA, CDR2 SQIVND (reference sequence).

This rearrangement joins TRBV5-5 to TRBJ1-6; 8 nucleotides match TRBD1. The CDR3 spans 14 residues. The ends lost 4 bases at V and 14 bases at J; junction bases unmatched: 11. Germline V gene lookup returns CDR1 SGHKS and CDR2 YYEKEE (reference sequence). The CDR3 nucleotides read TGTGCCAGCAGCCTCCGGGACAGGCGCTCCGCCCTCCACTTT. Translating it yields CASSLRDRRSALHF.

This chain links TRBV10-3 with TRBJ1-1; 8 bases map to TRBD1. This CDR3 comprises 14 residues. Unmatched junction bases numbered 9, after V lost 5 bases and J lost 7 bases. Germline V gene lookup returns CDR1 ENHRY and CDR2 SYGVKD. CDR3 loop: CAISSSGGADEAFF. The CDR3 DNA is TGTGCCATCAGTTCATCAGGGGGCGCGGATGAAGCTTTCTTT.

The chain carries TRBV5-4 and TRBJ1-2; D unclear. The V gene lost 0 bases and the J gene lost 3 bases, with 9 bases spanning the gap. CDR3 size: 14 residues. The germline gives CDR1 SGHNT, CDR2 YYREEE (reference sequence). The CDR3 sequence is CASSLADWDYGYTF. CDR3 DNA: TGTGCCAGCAGCTTGGCCGACTGGGACTATGGCTACACCTTC.

The chain recombines TRBV7-8 with TRBJ2-5, with 8 bases fitting TRBD2. The trim removed 3 bases at V and 9 bases at J, leaving 12 bases unmatched. In germline, CDR1 is SGHVS, CDR2 FQNEAQ. The CDR3 is made up of 15 amino acids. CDR3 residues: CASSFREGTLGAQYF. The CDR3 DNA follows: TGTGCCAGCAGCTTTCGGGAGGGGACTCTTGGGGCCCAGTACTTC.

The chain recombines TRBV9 with TRBJ2-3, with TRBD2 identical over 11 bases. The germline gives CDR1 SGDLS, CDR2 YYNGEE. The CDR3 is 15 amino acids. V lost 3 bases to trimming and J lost 4 bases; unmatched junction nucleotides: 4. The CDR3 DNA reads TGTGCCAGCAGCGCCGGGACTAGCGGACCAGATACGCAGTATTTT. Translating gives CASSAGTSGPDTQYF.

The chain is built from TRBV7-8 and TRBJ1-2, with 7 bases aligning to TRBD1. The CDR3 runs to 16 residues. The trim removed 3 bases at V and 4 bases at J, leaving 11 bases unmatched. Germline V gene sequence: CDR1 SGHVS, CDR2 FQNEAQ. CDR3 sequence reads: CASSLKGTGETYGYTF. CDR3 nucleotides: TGTGCCAGCAGCTTGAAGGGAACAGGGGAAACCTATGGCTACACCTTC.

About this clone: A read error may produce the germline difference seen at one junction end. V gene TRBV7-6 combines with J gene TRBJ2-1, with 9 bases fitting TRBD2. The CDR3 totals 15 residues. Germline V CDR1 and CDR2: SGHVS, FNYEAQ. CDR3 residues: CASGFISGSYNEQFF. The DNA of the CDR3 is TGTGCCAGCGGCTTCATTAGCGGGAGTTACAATGAGCAGTTCTTC.

This chain links TRBV13 with TRBJ2-6; TRBD1 is a possible D gene (6 bases). V dropped 5 bases and J dropped 2 bases, with 10 bases sitting between them. The germline V gene has CDR1 PRHDT and CDR2 FYEKMQ (reference sequence). This CDR3 is built from 15 residues. The CDR3: CASSLQGAGANVLTF. The DNA of the CDR3 is TGTGCCAGCAGCCTACAGGGAGCTGGGGCCAACGTCCTGACTTTC.

This rearrangement joins TRBV27 to TRBJ2-2; 9 bases agree with TRBD2. J gave up 0 bases and V 0 bases, and 2 bases lay outside the gene matches. Germline CDR1 is MNHEY and CDR2 is SMNVEV (reference sequence). The CDR3 has 17 amino acids. The CDR3 DNA reads TGTGCCAGCAGTTTATCGCGGGAGGGCCCGAACACCGGGGAGCTGTTTTTT. Its protein product is CASSLSREGPNTGELFF.

The rearrangement links TRBV3-1 (or the pseudogene TRBV3-2) to TRBJ1-3; D is ambiguous. Trimming removed 4 bases at V and 4 bases at J, with 11 bases between. Per germline, CDR1 LGHDT and CDR2 YNNKEL (reference sequence). CDR3 length equals 14 residues. CDR3 sequence (DNA): TGTGCCAGCAGCCCAAACTCCAGGGGAAACACCATATATTTT. Translation: CASSPNSRGNTIYF.

This clone appeared a few times. This chain uses TRBV7-2 with TRBJ1-2; TRBD1 might be the D (5 bases). Trimming took off 4 bases at V and 0 bases at J, with 15 bases between the two ends. This CDR3 contains 16 residues. From germline, CDR1 is SGHTA and CDR2 FQGNSA. The CDR3 is CASSSTNRPANYGYTF. DNA for the CDR3: TGTGCCAGCAGCTCGACCAACAGGCCCGCTAACTATGGCTACACCTTC. The full variable domain, with the rest looked up from reference TRBV7-2 and TRBJ1-2, is GAGVSQSPSNKVTEKGKDVELRCDPISGHTALYWYRQSLGQGLEFLIYFQGNSAPDKSGLPSDRFSAERTGGSVSTLTIQRTQQEDSAVYLCASSSTNRPANYGYTFGSGTRLTVV.

The chain joins TRBV9 to TRBJ1-3; possible D gene TRBD1, 5 bases. The CDR3 sequence is 14 residues long. V was pared by 2 bases and J by 0 bases, with 6 bases between. Germline CDR1 and CDR2: SGDLS and YYNGEE. The CDR3 spells CASSVDSSGNTIYF. CDR3 DNA: TGTGCCAGCAGCGTTGACAGCTCTGGAAACACCATATATTTT.

This clone has a single count. The chain's CDR3 is CSVEKDRVANEQFF. CDR3 coding DNA: TGCAGCGTTGAAAAGGACAGGGTTGCGAATGAGCAGTTCTTC. This sequence joins TRBV29-1 and TRBJ2-1; 8 bases are a match to TRBD1. The CDR3 loop spans 14 amino acids. After removal of 2 bases from V and 7 bases from J, the junction contained 7 bases not matched to a gene. The germline V gene encodes CDR1 SQVTM and CDR2 ANQGSEA.

The chain employs TRBV7-6 and TRBJ1-3; TRBD1 agrees at 7 bases. Germline V gene lookup returns CDR1 SGHVS and CDR2 FNYEAQ. V gave up 7 bases and J gave up 8 bases; unmatched junction bases: 11. The length of the CDR3 is 14 residues. CDR3 DNA sequence: TGTGCCAGCACCAAGACAGGGCTTTTTGACACCATATATTTT. Residues: CASTKTGLFDTIYF.

There are a few counts of this clone. The rearrangement joins TRBV4-1 to TRBJ1-5; the match to TRBD1 covers 7 bases. The CDR3 is made up of 15 amino acids. Germline values: CDR1 MGHRA, CDR2 YSYEKL. Trimming removed 5 bases from V and 4 bases from J; junction bases left unmatched: 8. The CDR3 DNA sequence: TGCGCCAGCAGCGCACAGGGACAGCTGAATCAGCCCCAGCATTTT. As protein: CASSAQGQLNQPQHF.

This chain links TRBV24-1 with TRBJ2-7; TRBD1 agrees at 9 bases. Trimming at V came to 12 bases and at J to 2 bases, leaving 7 bases not matched to a gene. From germline, CDR1 is KGHDR and CDR2 SFDVKD. The CDR3 is 13 amino acids. CDR3 sequence reads: CAPGQGTTYEQYF. The CDR3 DNA follows: TGTGCCCCCGGACAGGGGACCACCTACGAGCAGTACTTC.

The chain's CDR3 is CASSPPGGRGTGELFF. In DNA, the CDR3 is TGTGCCAGCTCCCCCCCCGGCGGTCGAGGGACCGGGGAGCTGTTTTTT. The rearrangement links TRBV18 to TRBJ2-2, with TRBD2 as a possible D gene (5 bases). This CDR3 has 16 amino acids. Trimming took off 6 bases at V and 5 bases at J, with 19 bases between the two ends. Germline loops: CDR1 KGHSH, CDR2 LQKENI. Complete variable domain (other parts from reference TRBV18 and TRBJ2-2): NAGVMQNPRHLVRRRGQEARLRCSPMKGHSHVYWYRQLPEEGLKFMVYLQKENIIDESGMPKERFSAEFPKEGPSILRIQQVVRGDSAAYFCASSPPGGRGTGELFFGEGSRLTVL.

The CDR3 bases are TGTGCCAGCAGCCATGGGACTAGTGCAGATACGCAGTATTTT. It is translated as CASSHGTSADTQYF. The chain employs TRBV14 and TRBJ2-3, with 8 nucleotides matching TRBD2. The germline gives CDR1 SGHDN, CDR2 FVKESK. Trimming took 3 bases from V and 4 from J; bases not matched to a gene: 3. This CDR3 region has 14 residues. Combining the CDR3 with reference TRBV14 and TRBJ2-3 gives the whole variable domain EAGVTQFPSHSVIEKGQTVTLRCDPISGHDNLYWYRRVMGKEIKFLLHFVKESKQDESGMPNNRFLAERTGGTYSTLKVQPAELEDSGVYFCASSHGTSADTQYFGPGTRLTVL.

V gene TRBV5-1 combines with J gene TRBJ2-7, with D unclear. V was clipped by 4 bases and J by 6 bases, with 14 bases between them. CDR3 length: 13 residues. Germline CDR1 reads SGHRS; CDR2 reads YFSETQ. CDR3 DNA: TGCGCCAGCAGCAGCCCCCCATCTCGCGAGCAGTACGTC. This gives the protein CASSSPPSREQYV.

The chain combines TRBV19 with TRBJ2-7; the match to TRBD1 covers 10 bases. V lost 9 bases to trimming and J lost 3 bases; unmatched junction nucleotides: 8. Germline V gene lookup returns CDR1 LNHDA and CDR2 SQIVND (reference sequence). This CDR3 has 14 amino acids. Written as DNA, the CDR3 is TGTGCCAGCTCTTGGGGGACAGGGGACTACGAGCAGTACGTC. Amino acids: CASSWGTGDYEQYV.